The subject of this entry is one TCR beta chain. The antigen remains unidentified. V was clipped by 3 bases and J by 3 bases, with 13 bases between them. Germline lookup yields CDR1 LNHNV and CDR2 YYDKDF (reference sequence). The CDR3 totals 15 residues. TCRdb's copy holds only in-frame clones and misses some; the assay was immunoSEQ multiplex PCR. The sample has approximately 27,000 clones, 81% seen once; the top ten hold 0.25% to 0.4%. The sample originates from a study of STAT5B mutations in CD4+ large granular lymphocyte leukemia. Findings and limits, study-wide: CD4-sorted patient repertoires seemed more clonal than healthy CD4+ repertoires. TRBV06-family usage was enriched in top patient clones (8/27) versus controls (2/35). No patients shared main leukemic clonotypes, though roughly 23% appeared at low frequency elsewhere.

The sample taken for sequencing was CD4+ T cells from blood buffy coats. The sequence was collected from a human donor in good health. This sequence joins TRBV15 and TRBJ2-3, with a tentative D call TRBD2 (6 bases). CDR3 coding DNA: TGTGCCACCAGCAGGGGGGGTCTGGCGACAGATACGCAGTATTTT. Translation gives CATSRGGLATDTQYF. Supplemented by reference TRBV15 and TRBJ2-3, the full variable domain reads DAMVIQNPRYQVTQFGKPVTLSCSQTLNHNVMYWYQQKSSQAPKLLFHYYDKDFNNEADTPDNFQSRRPNTSFCFLDIRSPGLGDTAMYLCATSRGGLATDTQYFGPGTRLTVL.